This TCR beta chain was obtained from a study of blood T cell repertoires in COVID-19. Looking at the study overall: From the United States, Italy and Spain came samples of acute and convalescent COVID-19.

Living in about two dozen US areas, the participants were between roughly 18 and 90 years of age. Participant-reported clinical history was the basis for cohort assignment. Original methodology: The assay estimated nucleated cells by amplifying reference gene primers. Sequencing used immunoSEQ multiplex PCR; TCRdb keeps in-frame clones, though not all of them. Clone size and V and J calls were adopted from that table, with D and trimming inferred from the DNA. The table lists roughly 220,000 clones, 86% of them singletons. This clonotype originated in a middle-aged woman with acute COVID-19. Sequenced input: PBMCs or T cells enriched from blood (not recorded which).

The CDR3 DNA reads as TGTGCCAGCAGCCGACTAGCGGGAGCCACAGATACGCAGTATTTT. Protein sequence: CASSRLAGATDTQYF. The J gene is TRBJ2-3, the V gene TRBV3-1 (or the pseudogene TRBV3-2); 12 nucleotides line up with TRBD2. Germline CDR1 reads LGHDT; CDR2 reads YNNKEL (reference sequence). The V gene end was trimmed by 4 bases and the J gene end by 2 bases; junction bases not matched to a gene: 1. The length of the CDR3 is 15 residues.